This T cell receptor beta chain derives from a study of response to subunit inactivated influenza vaccine. General study results and limits: That few new T cells are recruited by each seasonal influenza vaccination was the authors' suggestion.

This clonotype was detected many times. What it binds is unknown. V was pared by 6 bases and J by 4 bases, with 7 bases between. This CDR3 is 12 amino acids long. TCRdb re-called the RT-PCR reads with MiXCR, one entry per CDR3 protein. This table has around 490,000 distinct CDR3 sequences, 6% to 9% appearing once. The receptor was derived from a man in his fifties or sixties who received an inactivated influenza vaccine. This chain uses TRBV12-3 or TRBV12-4 with TRBJ1-3; D is uncertain. The source was PBMCs from blood, collected less than 25 months after vaccination. CDR3 in amino acids: CASRNGGNTIYF. The CDR3 DNA is TGTGCCAGCAGAAATGGCGGAAACACCATATATTTT.